This TCR beta chain was obtained from a study of shared clonotypes between healthy human individuals. Study-wide context: Donors had three CD4 naive, three CD4 memory, two CD8 naive and one CD8 memory plate apiece. Findings and limits, study-wide: Generally, naive subsets came out with larger estimated richness than memory subsets. Sequencing depth was predicted to influence how clonotypes are shared among donors.

TCRdb's table, derived via immunoSEQ multiplex PCR, lists solely in-frame clones and lacks some. The sample lists 550,000 to 650,000 clones; 90% to 97% were seen once. Notes on this clone: Its antigen remains unidentified.

Germline CDR1 is LNHDA and CDR2 is SQIVND (reference sequence). The junction had 2 bases not matched to a gene; V was cut back by 3 bases and J by 1 base. The CDR3 extends over 15 amino acids. Only CD45RO-negative cells positively selected for CCR7 counted as naive CD8 cells, so terminally differentiated effector memory CD45RA+ cells were excluded. The receptor comes from a woman between 25 and 40 years old in good health. The sample comprised naive CD8+ T cells sorted from blood. The chain combines TRBV19 with TRBJ2-3; 9 bases are a match to TRBD2. The DNA of the CDR3 is TGTGCCAGTAGTATCATAGCGGGAGGCACAGATACGCAGTATTTT. It codes for CASSIIAGGTDTQYF.